This T cell receptor beta chain was captured by sequencing in a study of T cells expressing NK-cell markers. Across the whole study: The TCR beta repertoires originated in sorted CD3+CD56+NKG2C+, CD3+CD56+NKG2C- and CD3+CD56-NKG2C+ T cells.

TCRdb re-called the 5' RACE reads and gives one entry per CDR3 protein, without DNA. The listing contains 500,000 to 700,000 distinct CDR3 sequences. Study results and caveats: Where four donors were concerned, these clonotypes also led the CD3+CD56-NKG2C+ fraction.

With regard to this clonotype: No antigen is known for it.

The CDR3 contains 14 residues. In germline, CDR1 is DFQATT, CDR2 SNEGSKA (reference sequence). V usage is TRBV20-1 and J usage is TRBJ2-3; TCRdb picks TRBD2, but there is no DNA to check that call. Sequencing used blood T cells: a sorted CD56 or NKG2C T cell subset, CD4+ or CD8+ T cells, or bulk PBMC T cells (not recorded which). The sequence came from a man aged 18-30 years in good health. CDR3 amino acids: CSARALGLAATQYF.